The source of this T cell receptor (beta chain) is a study of human T cells and chemical hapten exposure. TCRdb reprocessed the RACE reads via MiXCR and lists one record per CDR3 protein. The repertoire consists of 69,000 or so distinct CDR3 sequences, with 10% occurring once and the leading ten covering around 7%. This clonotype has ten or more counts. V lost 0 bases, J lost 5 bases, and 10 bases lay in between. The length of the CDR3 is 14 residues. Germline lookup yields CDR1 KGHSH and CDR2 LQKENI. The time point was: patch test 2, 6 weeks after DPC sensitization. Treatment described: therapeutic diphenylcyclopropenone sensitization with weekly scalp DPC.

This TCR derives from a woman in her 50s with alopecia areata. Some clones in this sample may be carry-over from other donors' samples. Sequences were derived from whole blood, sampled in connection with sensitization to the hapten diphenylcyclopropenone (DPC). The V call is TRBV18, the J call TRBJ1-1; possibly TRBD1 for D (6 bases). CDR3 sequence: CASSPPAGVTEAFF. The CDR3 coding sequence is TGTGCCAGCTCACCACCTGCAGGGGTGACTGAAGCTTTCTTT. The full variable domain, rest sourced from reference TRBV18 and TRBJ1-1, is NAGVMQNPRHLVRRRGQEARLRCSPMKGHSHVYWYRQLPEEGLKFMVYLQKENIIDESGMPKERFSAEFPKEGPSILRIQQVVRGDSAAYFCASSPPAGVTEAFFGQGTRLTVV.